The 23 T cell receptor beta chains given below trace back to one sample, sequenced in a study of blood T cell repertoires in COVID-19. Assay used: immunoSEQ multiplex PCR; TCRdb lists only in-frame clones, some missing. The table has approximately 80,000 clones, approximately 82% seen once. The sample consisted of peripheral blood. These receptors were collected from a man aged 55 to 70 with acute or convalescent COVID-19.

As regards this clone: At one boundary the junction diverges from the germline segment, which might be a read error. The V call is TRBV30, the J call TRBJ1-1; no firm D call. Germline values: CDR1 GTSNPN, CDR2 SVGIG (reference sequence). The CDR3 is 13 residues long. This CDR3 reads CAWSRRGNAEAFF. CDR3 bases: TGTGCCTGGAGTCGTCGAGGGAACGCTGAAGCTTTCTTT.

The J gene is TRBJ2-5, the V gene TRBV10-3; 7 bases line up with TRBD2. The CDR3 loop spans 14 amino acids. Trimming at V came to 10 bases and at J to 1 base, leaving 9 bases not matched to a gene. The germline V gene encodes CDR1 ENHRY and CDR2 SYGVKD. CDR3 sequence (DNA): TGTGCCACGGGAGGTACAGGAGCCCAAGAGACCCAGTACTTC. As protein: CATGGTGAQETQYF.

The chain is built from TRBV2 and TRBJ2-5; D might be TRBD1 (5 bases). Germline lookup yields CDR1 SNHLY and CDR2 FYNNEI. Trimming removed 3 bases at V and 2 bases at J, with 7 bases between. The CDR3 spans 13 residues. CDR3 nucleotide sequence: TGTGCCAGCAGTGACAGGGCACAAGAGACCCAGTACTTC. This gives the protein CASSDRAQETQYF.

This clone was observed once. The chain is built from TRBV19 and TRBJ2-7; TRBD2 matches 10 bases. The junction had 4 bases not matched to a gene; V was cut back by 1 base and J by 4 bases. Germline V gene sequence: CDR1 LNHDA, CDR2 SQIVND (reference sequence). The CDR3 runs 15 residues. CDR3 sequence: CASSIVLAGVYEQYF. CDR3 sequence (DNA): TGTGCCAGTAGTATAGTCCTAGCGGGAGTTTACGAGCAGTACTTC.

The chain carries TRBV12-3 or TRBV12-4 and TRBJ2-1; D is possibly TRBD1 (5 bases). Trimming left V 6 bases short and J 4 bases short, with 10 bases between. This CDR3 is 13 amino acids long. CDR3: CASSSRVYNEQFF. In nucleotides, the CDR3 is TGTGCCAGCAGCTCCAGGGTGTACAATGAGCAGTTCTTC.

The chain carries TRBV3-1 (or the pseudogene TRBV3-2) and TRBJ1-4, with 7 bases matching TRBD1. The CDR3 is 14 residues long. The trim removed 4 bases at V and 8 bases at J, leaving 7 bases unmatched. Germline CDR1 is LGHDT and CDR2 is YNNKEL (reference sequence). CDR3 region: CASSPTGQLEKLFF. CDR3 coding DNA: TGTGCCAGCAGCCCCACGGGACAGTTAGAAAAACTGTTTTTT.

This clone was detected only a few times. The J gene is TRBJ2-1, the V gene TRBV9; TRBD2 aligns across 12 bases. V was clipped by 5 bases and J by 6 bases; unmatched bases: 9. The CDR3 consists of 16 residues. Germline V gene sequence: CDR1 SGDLS, CDR2 YYNGEE. CDR3 residues: CASSPRSSGRGNEQFF. The CDR3 DNA reads TGTGCCAGCAGTCCCCGTTCTAGCGGGAGGGGCAATGAGCAGTTCTTC.

This clone occurred a few times. The sample holds other DNA sequences that translate to the same CDR3. CDR3 protein: CASSPPRDRGGTGELFF. The DNA of the CDR3 is TGTGCCAGCTCACCACCGCGGGACAGGGGAGGAACCGGGGAGCTGTTTTTT. The chain recombines TRBV18 with TRBJ2-2; 10 bases are shared with TRBD1. The germline V gene encodes CDR1 KGHSH and CDR2 LQKENI. V shed 0 bases, J shed 5 bases, and the junction held 6 bases outside the gene matches. CDR3 length equals 17 residues.

This clone was found once. This chain links TRBV6-4 with TRBJ1-1, with D perhaps TRBD1 (6 bases). This CDR3 comprises 14 residues. The ends were cut back, 4 bases at V and 1 base at J, with 10 bases in the middle. Germline V CDR1 and CDR2: MRHNA, SNTAGT. The CDR3 loop is CASSGWTANTEAFF. For the CDR3, the DNA is TGTGCCAGCAGTGGGTGGACAGCGAACACTGAAGCTTTCTTT.

This chain connects TRBV6-2 or TRBV6-3 to TRBJ1-2, with 7 bases that match TRBD1. V dropped 5 bases and J dropped 5; count of bases not matched to a gene: 5. Germline V CDR1 and CDR2: MNHEY, SVGEGT. The CDR3 is 13 amino acids. The CDR3 sequence is CASSTGQVYGYTF. The CDR3, as DNA: TGTGCCAGCAGTACAGGACAGGTTTATGGCTACACCTTC.

This clone was observed a handful of times. The CDR3 here is CAWSGQQLTYGYTF. CDR3 nucleotide sequence: TGTGCCTGGAGTGGCCAACAGCTTACCTATGGCTACACCTTC. The chain combines TRBV30 with TRBJ1-2; unclear D gene. In germline, CDR1 is GTSNPN, CDR2 SVGIG (reference sequence). This CDR3 is 14 amino acids long. Trimming pared 1 base from V and 4 bases from J, leaving 13 bases between.

The chain employs TRBV4-1 and TRBJ2-3; TRBD2 agrees at 8 bases. The CDR3 is 15 residues long. The J segment lost 11 bases and the V segment lost 1 base, leaving 11 bases of the junction unmatched. Germline CDR1 reads MGHRA; CDR2 reads YSYEKL. CDR3 residues: CASSQAFQGLAGQYF. In DNA, the CDR3 is TGCGCCAGCAGCCAAGCGTTTCAGGGGCTAGCGGGGCAGTATTTT.

As DNA, the CDR3 is TGCAGCGCTCAGACAGCCATGAACACTGAAGCTTTCTTT. Translated, it gives CSAQTAMNTEAFF. The V and J genes are TRBV29-1 and TRBJ1-1; D might be TRBD1 (5 bases). The CDR3 has 13 amino acids. Germline CDR1 reads SQVTM; CDR2 reads ANQGSEA. Between the trimmed V and J ends, which lost 7 bases and 0 bases, there was a span of 12 bases.

This clone appeared a single time. The chain recombines TRBV6-2 or TRBV6-3 with TRBJ1-1; D remains ambiguous. This CDR3 is built from 13 residues. CDR1 is MNHEY, CDR2 SVGEGT, per germline. Between the trimmed V and J ends, which lost 4 bases and 1 base, there was a span of 7 bases. CDR3 loop: CASSFSQNTEAFF. CDR3 in DNA: TGTGCCAGCAGTTTTTCCCAGAACACTGAAGCTTTCTTT.

For this clone: The DNA is left out, because the CDR3 cannot be placed on it with certainty; the CDR3 is given as TCRdb lists it. The V gene is TRBV24-1, the J gene TRBJ2-5; the D call in the table, TRBD2, was not verified against the DNA. The length of the CDR3 is 13 amino acids, counting both ends. Germline assignment: CDR1 KGHDR and CDR2 SFDVKD. CDR3: CATSDFRGETQYF.

This rearrangement joins TRBV2 to TRBJ1-3; 9 bases map to TRBD1. Per germline, CDR1 SNHLY and CDR2 FYNNEI. The J segment lost 2 bases and the V segment lost 6 bases, leaving 2 bases of the junction unmatched. The CDR3 runs 14 residues. The CDR3, as DNA: TGTGCCAGCAGCGGGACAGGGACTGGAAACACCATATATTTT. This sequence encodes CASSGTGTGNTIYF.

The chain uses TRBV5-1 and TRBJ2-1; 9 bases fit TRBD2. The CDR3 runs to 15 residues. The junction had 11 bases not matched to a gene; V was cut back by 6 bases and J by 7 bases. Germline CDR1 reads SGHRS; CDR2 reads YFSETQ. The CDR3 DNA is TGCGCCAGCACGTTAGCGGGAGTCGGATTAAATGAGCAGTTCTTC. Amino acid sequence: CASTLAGVGLNEQFF.

This rearrangement joins TRBV28 to TRBJ2-1; TRBD1 might be the D (6 bases). The CDR3 consists of 16 residues. Germline V gene lookup returns CDR1 MDHEN and CDR2 SYDVKM. V dropped 5 bases and J dropped 6 bases, with 20 bases sitting between them. Here the CDR3 reads CASSREPGQRFNEQFF. The CDR3 bases are TGTGCCAGCAGTCGGGAACCGGGACAACGCTTCAATGAGCAGTTCTTC.

The chain joins TRBV18 to TRBJ1-4; D might be TRBD1 (5 bases). The germline V gene has CDR1 KGHSH and CDR2 LQKENI. The V end was cut by 8 bases, the J end by 8 bases, with 15 bases between. This CDR3 region has 13 residues. The DNA for the CDR3 is TGTGCCAGCCGCCCCGGGGGAGAAGAAAAACTGTTTTTT. This encodes CASRPGGEEKLFF.

The chain joins TRBV28 to TRBJ2-1; 8 bases are a match to TRBD1. The CDR3 runs 13 residues. Germline V CDR1 and CDR2: MDHEN, SYDVKM. V was pared by 9 bases and J by 7 bases, with 8 bases of the junction left unmatched. The CDR3 DNA is TGTGCCAGTCAGGACAGGGCCTTGAATGAGCAGTTCTTC. Its translation: CASQDRALNEQFF. Combining the CDR3 with reference TRBV28 and TRBJ2-1 gives the whole variable domain DVKVTQSSRYLVKRTGEKVFLECVQDMDHENMFWYRQDPGLGLRLIYFSYDVKMKEKGDIPEGYSVSREKKERFSLILESASTNQTSMYLCASQDRALNEQFFGPGTRLTVL.

The chain links TRBV11-2 to TRBJ2-1; 10 nucleotides align to TRBD2. Germline V lookup: CDR1 SGHAT, CDR2 FQNNGV. The ends lost 1 base at V and 8 bases at J; junction bases unmatched: 8. The CDR3 spans 16 residues. CDR3 nucleotide sequence: TGTGCCAGCAGCTTAGCGAGCGGGAGGGGTAGGGATGAGCAGTTCTTC. It is translated as CASSLASGRGRDEQFF.

V is TRBV27 and J is TRBJ2-3, with 7 positions matching TRBD2. The CDR3 has 15 amino acids. CDR1 and CDR2 from the germline V gene are MNHEY and SMNVEV (reference sequence). After removal of 4 bases from V and 8 bases from J, the junction contained 12 bases not matched to a gene. The CDR3 DNA sequence: TGTGCCAGCAGTTCAGGCGCGGGAGTGTCTGGTACGCAGTATTTT. Encoded protein: CASSSGAGVSGTQYF.

This clone was detected only a few times. This chain uses TRBV7-8 with TRBJ1-1; no clear D. V lost 2 bases to trimming and J lost 1 base, with 5 bases between them. Germline V lookup: CDR1 SGHVS, CDR2 FQNEAQ. The CDR3 is made up of 13 amino acids. The CDR3 region has the DNA TGTGCCAGCAGCTTACAGGAGAACACTGAAGCTTTCTTT. This encodes CASSLQENTEAFF.